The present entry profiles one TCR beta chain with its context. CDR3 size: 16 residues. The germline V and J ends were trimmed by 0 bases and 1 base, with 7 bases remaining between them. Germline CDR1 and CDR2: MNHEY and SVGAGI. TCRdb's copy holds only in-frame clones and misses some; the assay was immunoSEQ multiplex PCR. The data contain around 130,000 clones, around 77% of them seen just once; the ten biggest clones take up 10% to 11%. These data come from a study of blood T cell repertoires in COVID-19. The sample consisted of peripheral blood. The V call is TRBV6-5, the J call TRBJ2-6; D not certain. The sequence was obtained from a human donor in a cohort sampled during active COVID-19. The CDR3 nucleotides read TGTGCCAGCAGTTACTCATGGCGGTCTGGGGCCAACGTCCTGACTTTC. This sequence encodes CASSYSWRSGANVLTF.